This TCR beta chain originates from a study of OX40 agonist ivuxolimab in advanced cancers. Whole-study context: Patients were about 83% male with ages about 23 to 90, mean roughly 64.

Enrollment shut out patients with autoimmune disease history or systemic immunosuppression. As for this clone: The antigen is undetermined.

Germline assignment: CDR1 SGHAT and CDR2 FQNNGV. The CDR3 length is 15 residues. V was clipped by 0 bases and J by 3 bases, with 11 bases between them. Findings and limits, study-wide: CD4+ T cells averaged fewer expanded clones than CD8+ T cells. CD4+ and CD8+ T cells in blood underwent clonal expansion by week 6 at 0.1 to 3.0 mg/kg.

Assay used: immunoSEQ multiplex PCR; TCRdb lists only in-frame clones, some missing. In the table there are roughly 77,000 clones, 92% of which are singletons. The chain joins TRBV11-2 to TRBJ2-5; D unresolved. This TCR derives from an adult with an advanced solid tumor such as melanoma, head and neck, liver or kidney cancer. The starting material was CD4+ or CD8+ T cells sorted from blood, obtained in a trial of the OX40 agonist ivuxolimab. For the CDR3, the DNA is TGTGCCAGCAGCTTAGATCTTGCGGTAGAAGAGACCCAGTACTTC. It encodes CASSLDLAVEETQYF.